One sample yielded the 11 T cell receptor beta chains listed below, sequenced in a study of T cells in localized non-small cell lung cancer. This table comes from immunoSEQ multiplex PCR, and its TCRdb copy is limited to in-frame clones, with some not included. Of some 9,500 clones detected, 90% appear once; the ten largest clones hold about 17%. The material sequenced was peripheral blood, taken before any cancer treatment. The receptors here all came from a male donor at least 60 years old with stage III squamous cell lung carcinoma.

The gene calls are TRBV7-3 and TRBJ2-2; D is uncertain. With 2 bases removed from V and 4 bases from J, the gap between germline ends came to 8 bases. CDR3 length: 14 residues. Germline assignment: CDR1 SGHTA and CDR2 FQGTGA. CDR3 in DNA: TGTGCCAGCAGCTTATCTTCCGTCACCGGGGAGCTGTTTTTT. It yields the protein CASSLSSVTGELFF.

V is TRBV6-6 and J is TRBJ2-3, with TRBD2 matching 13 bases. The CDR3 runs to 15 residues. V lost 2 bases to trimming and J lost 4 bases; unmatched junction nucleotides: 0. Looked up from germline, CDR1 is MNHNY and CDR2 is SVGAGI (reference sequence). The CDR3 nucleotides are TGTGCCAGCAGTTACACTAGCGGGGGGGCAGATACGCAGTATTTT. Amino acid sequence: CASSYTSGGADTQYF.

The chain recombines TRBV5-6 with TRBJ2-5; tentative D call: TRBD1 (6 bases). The germline gives CDR1 SGHDT, CDR2 YYEEEE. Trimming stripped 0 bases from V and 2 bases from J, with 8 bases between. This CDR3 has 14 residues. Here the CDR3 reads CASSLDRAQETQYF. The CDR3 DNA reads TGTGCCAGCAGCTTGGACAGGGCGCAAGAGACCCAGTACTTC.

This chain uses TRBV19 with TRBJ1-4; 8 bases match TRBD1. This CDR3 has 14 amino acids. The germline V gene encodes CDR1 LNHDA and CDR2 SQIVND (reference sequence). Trimming took 6 bases from V and 7 from J; bases not matched to a gene: 7. CDR3 amino acids: CASSPDRDREKLFF. The DNA for the CDR3 is TGTGCCAGTAGCCCGGACAGGGATCGTGAAAAACTGTTTTTT.

The V and J genes are TRBV9 and TRBJ2-5, with D perhaps assigned TRBD1 or TRBD2 (6 bases each). Trimming shortened V by 0 bases and J by 2 bases, and 8 bases separated the two germline ends. CDR1 and CDR2 (germline): SGDLS, YYNGEE. This CDR3 is 14 amino acids long. The CDR3, as DNA: TGTGCCAGCAGCGTAGGAGGGGGGCAAGAGACCCAGTACTTC. Translated, it gives CASSVGGGQETQYF.

The V call is TRBV7-8, the J call TRBJ2-3; maybe TRBD2 (7 bases). V gave up 6 bases and J gave up 4 bases, with 20 bases separating them. CDR3 length: 16 residues. Germline CDR1 SGHVS, CDR2 FQNEAQ. This chain's CDR3 is CASSSRGGGGADTQYF. The CDR3 nucleotides are TGTGCCAGCAGTTCAAGGGGAGGGGGGGGCGCAGATACGCAGTATTTT.

The chain is built from TRBV27 and TRBJ1-1; 7 bases agree with TRBD1. The ends lost 5 bases at V and 4 bases at J; junction bases unmatched: 10. Germline V gives CDR1 MNHEY, CDR2 SMNVEV (reference sequence). The CDR3 has 15 residues. The CDR3: CASSPRDSGSTEAFF. The CDR3 bases are TGTGCCAGCAGTCCCAGGGACAGTGGCAGCACTGAAGCTTTCTTT.

This chain links TRBV5-4 with TRBJ1-1; 7 bases line up with TRBD1. CDR3 length: 18 amino acids. J was trimmed by 1 base and V by 0 bases; bases with no gene match: 12. CDR1 and CDR2 (germline): SGHNT, YYREEE (reference sequence). The CDR3 spells CASSLGRQGLVWNTEAFF. The CDR3 DNA is TGTGCCAGCAGCTTGGGGAGACAGGGACTGGTATGGAACACTGAAGCTTTCTTT.

On this clone itself: Other DNA sequences within the sample encode an identical CDR3. V is TRBV12-5 and J is TRBJ2-5, with 7 positions matching TRBD1. The CDR3 spans 12 residues. Germline trimming cut 5 bases from V and 5 bases from J; bases unmatched to any gene: 2. Per the germline V gene, CDR1 is LGHNT and CDR2 is FRNRAP. As DNA, the CDR3 is TGTGCTAGTGGTCCGGACAGGGAGACCCAGTACTTC. Amino acid sequence: CASGPDRETQYF. Full variable domain (missing parts from reference TRBV12-5 and TRBJ2-5): DARVTQTPRHKVTEMGQEVTMRCQPILGHNTVFWYRQTMMQGLELLAYFRNRAPLDDSGMPKDRFSAEMPDATLATLKIQPSEPRDSAVYFCASGPDRETQYFGPGTRLLVL.

The rearrangement joins TRBV7-9 to TRBJ2-6, with 11 nucleotides matching TRBD1. Germline lookup yields CDR1 SEHNR and CDR2 FQNEAQ (reference sequence). The CDR3 covers 19 residues. V shed 1 base and J 2 bases; nucleotides not matched to a gene: 7. CDR3 protein: CASSLVAGTGGTGANVLTF. DNA of the CDR3: TGTGCCAGCAGCTTAGTCGCCGGGACAGGGGGGACTGGGGCCAACGTCCTGACTTTC.

A single count supports this clone. J is TRBJ2-2 and V is TRBV4-3; D is perhaps TRBD2 (5 bases). The CDR3 is 15 residues long. From germline, CDR1 is LGHNA and CDR2 YSLEER. Between the trimmed V and J ends, which lost 0 bases and 11 bases, there was a span of 16 bases. The CDR3 is CASSQEAQRIQELFF. The CDR3 bases are TGCGCCAGCAGCCAAGAGGCACAGCGGATTCAAGAGCTGTTTTTT.